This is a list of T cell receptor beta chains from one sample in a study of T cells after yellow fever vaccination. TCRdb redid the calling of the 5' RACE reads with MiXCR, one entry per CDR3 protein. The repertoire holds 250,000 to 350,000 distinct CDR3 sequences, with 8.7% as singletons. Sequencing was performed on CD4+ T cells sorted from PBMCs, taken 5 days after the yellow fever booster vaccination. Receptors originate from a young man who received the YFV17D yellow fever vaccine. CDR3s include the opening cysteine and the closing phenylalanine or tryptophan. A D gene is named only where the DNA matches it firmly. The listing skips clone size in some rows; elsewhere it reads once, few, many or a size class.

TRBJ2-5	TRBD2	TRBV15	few	TGTGCCACCAGCAGGACCTCTAGCGGGGAAAGGAAGACCCAGTACTTC	CATSRTSSGERKTQYF
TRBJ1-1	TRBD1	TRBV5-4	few	TGTGCCAGCAGCTTGGGGGGGACAGGGGCATTAGCTGAAGCTTTCTTT	CASSLGGTGALAEAFF
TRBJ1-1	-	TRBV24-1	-	TGTGCCACCAGTGATTCGAGGGTGGGGGACACTGAAGCTTTCTTT	CATSDSRVGDTEAFF
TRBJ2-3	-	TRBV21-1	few	TGTGCCAGCAGCACCCCCCGACCCGGGACGGATATCTCGTCTAGCACAGATACGCAGTATTTT	CASSTPRPGTDISSSTDTQYF
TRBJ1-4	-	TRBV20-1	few	TGCAGTGCTGTGCCGGGAGCTAATGAAAAACTGTTTTTT	CSAVPGANEKLFF
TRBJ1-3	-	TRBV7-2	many	TGTGCCAGCAGCCCCCGACAGGTTCGCTCTGGAAACACCATATATTTT	CASSPRQVRSGNTIYF
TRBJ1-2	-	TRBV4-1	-	TGCGCCAGCAGCCAAGATGGGAACGGACGCGACTACACCTTC	CASSQDGNGRDYTF
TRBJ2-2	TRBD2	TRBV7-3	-	TGTGCCAGCAGCCTCCACTCGGGGGGGCTTGGGAACACCGGGGAGCTGTTTTTT	CASSLHSGGLGNTGELFF
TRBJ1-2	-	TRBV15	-	TGTGCCACCAGCAGAGAACGTATCTATGGCTACACCTTC	CATSRERIYGYTF
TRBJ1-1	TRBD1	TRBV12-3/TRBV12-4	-	TGTGCCAGCACCCCGCAGGGGGACACTGAAGCTTTCTTT	CASTPQGDTEAFF
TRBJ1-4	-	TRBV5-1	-	TGCGCCAGCAGCACGCAAACGAGGAATGAAAAACTGTTTTTT	CASSTQTRNEKLFF
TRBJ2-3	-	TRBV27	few	TGTGCCAGCCAGCTGGGGCCGTCTAGCACAGATACGCAGTATTTT	CASQLGPSSTDTQYF
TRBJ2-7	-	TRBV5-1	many	TGCGCCAGCAGCTCCCCGGGACTGCAAGTTTACGAGCAGTACTTC	CASSSPGLQVYEQYF
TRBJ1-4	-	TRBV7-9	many	TGTGCCAGCAACCCTGGGGGCAGCCGGGAAAAACTGTTTTTT	CASNPGGSREKLFF
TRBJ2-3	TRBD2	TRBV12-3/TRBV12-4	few	TGTGCCAGCAGTTTTGTCGGGGGGGCGGATACGCAGTATTTT	CASSFVGGADTQYF
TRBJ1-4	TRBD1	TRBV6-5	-	TGTGCCAGCAGTTTTCAAGGGGGACAGTTCCTGTTTTTT	CASSFQGGQFLFF
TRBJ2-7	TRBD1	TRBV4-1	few	TGCGCCAGCAGCCGCGGACAGGAGACCTACGAGCAGTACTTC	CASSRGQETYEQYF
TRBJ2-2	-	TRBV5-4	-	TGTGCCAGCGGCGACCGGAGGGGGAACACCGGGGAGCTGTTTTTT	CASGDRRGNTGELFF
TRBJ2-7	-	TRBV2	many	TGTGCCAGCAGGGGGAGCGGCTACGAGCAGTACTTC	CASRGSGYEQYF
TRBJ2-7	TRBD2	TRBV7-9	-	TGTGCCAGCAGCCCAACTAGCGGGTGGGGCGAGCAGTACTTC	CASSPTSGWGEQYF
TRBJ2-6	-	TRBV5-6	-	TGTGCCAGCAGCTTGCTAGGTTCTGGGGCCAACGTCCTGACTTTC	CASSLLGSGANVLTF
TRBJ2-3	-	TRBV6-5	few	TGTGCCAGCAGCCATGGCACAGATACGCAGTATTTT	CASSHGTDTQYF
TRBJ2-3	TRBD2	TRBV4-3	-	TGCGCCAGCAGCCAGGGGGCGGGGGGGCAACAAGATACGCAGTATTTT	CASSQGAGGQQDTQYF
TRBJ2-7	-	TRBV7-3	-	TGTGCCAGCAGCTTACGGAGGGGTGGGGAGCAGTACTTC	CASSLRRGGEQYF
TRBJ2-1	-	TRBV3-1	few	TGTGCCAGCAGCCAAGAAGGTAGGGTTTATGAGCAGTTCTTC	CASSQEGRVYEQFF
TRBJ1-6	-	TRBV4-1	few	TGCGCCAGCAGGACGGGGGCGGACTCACCCCTCCACTTT	CASRTGADSPLHF
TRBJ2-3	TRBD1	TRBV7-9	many	TGTGCCAGCAGCCGGGACAGCAGCACAGATACGCAGTATTTT	CASSRDSSTDTQYF
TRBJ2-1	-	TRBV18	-	TGTGCCAGCTCACTAAGGAACGGGGACAATGAGCAGTTCTTC	CASSLRNGDNEQFF
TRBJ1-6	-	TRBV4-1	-	TGCGCCAGCAGCCGAACCTCGGGGGAAGGTTCACCCCTCCACTTT	CASSRTSGEGSPLHF
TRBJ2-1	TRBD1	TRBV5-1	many	TGCGCCAGCAGCTCCGGGACAGGGGGCAATGAGCAGTTCTTC	CASSSGTGGNEQFF
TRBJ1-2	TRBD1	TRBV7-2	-	TGTGCCAGCAGCCAAGAGGGGGCGCGGGGCTACACCTTC	CASSQEGARGYTF
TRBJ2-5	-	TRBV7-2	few	TGTGCCAGCAGCTTAGCTACTCGGGGTGGGGAGACCCAGTACTTC	CASSLATRGGETQYF
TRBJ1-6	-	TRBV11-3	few	TGTGCCAGCAGCCTAGGACCAGGGGAACCCCTCCACTTT	CASSLGPGEPLHF